The entry below gives a single T cell receptor (beta chain) sequence along with its context. Antigen unknown. PCR primers comprised 60 Vbeta and 13 Jbeta primers. Profiling relied on immunoSEQ multiplex PCR, and the TCRdb table lists in-frame clones only, not all of them. The repertoire consists of around 99,000 clones, with about 81% occurring once and the leading ten covering roughly 3%. These data are taken from a study of cytomegalovirus exposure and HLA in healthy donors. Regarding the study as a whole: As confirmed in vitro, a few CMV-associated chains were specific for CMV antigens. As a later analysis revealed, the rate of TCR association differed by HLA locus, with DRB1 most and HLA-C fewest. As a later analysis showed, several of the most significant clusters appeared to be linked to common viral pathogens.

The study sampled nominally healthy donors, though unrecorded immune exposures were likely. The V gene end was trimmed by 4 bases and the J gene end by 2 bases; junction bases not matched to a gene: 4. The length of the CDR3 is 16 residues. Germline V lookup: CDR1 SGHRS, CDR2 YFSETQ. This receptor was identified in a man under 40 in good health and CMV-seropositive. The chain combines TRBV5-1 with TRBJ2-5, with 14 bases that match TRBD2. The source material was PBMCs. CDR3 residues: CASSVGLAGEQETQYF. Written as DNA, the CDR3 is TGCGCCAGCAGCGTGGGACTAGCGGGGGAGCAAGAGACCCAGTACTTC.